What follows is one T cell receptor beta chain and its context. Its specificity is unknown. The PCR used 60 Vbeta and 13 Jbeta primers. Assay: immunoSEQ multiplex PCR; the TCRdb copy retains only in-frame clones and omits some. The sample holds under 130,000 clones, about 70% seen once. This sample was taken from a study of cytomegalovirus exposure and HLA in healthy donors. Overall study findings and caveats: Analysis was carried out at a later point, and it linked a missense DCLRE1C variant to TCR beta V- and J-gene trimming. It was shown in a later analysis that HLA-associated TCR beta chains were more clonally expanded than other, equally common chains.

V lost 4 bases to trimming and J lost 3 bases; unmatched junction nucleotides: 6. CDR1 and CDR2 (germline): SGHRS, YFSETQ. CDR3 size: 14 residues. This chain connects TRBV5-1 to TRBJ2-7; 8 positions agree with TRBD1. The source of this sequence is a man aged 50-59 years in good health and CMV-seropositive. The sample comprised PBMCs. This chain's CDR3 is CASSPGQGGYEQYF. CDR3 in DNA: TGCGCCAGCAGCCCCGGACAGGGCGGCTACGAGCAGTACTTC.